This TCR beta chain was observed in a study of cytomegalovirus exposure and HLA in healthy donors. The PCR was carried out with 60 Vbeta primers and 13 Jbeta primers. This table comes from immunoSEQ multiplex PCR, and its TCRdb copy is limited to in-frame clones, with some not included. The sample has fewer than 250,000 clones, 60% to 80% seen once. The germline V gene has CDR1 SGHDT and CDR2 YYEEEE. This CDR3 contains 14 residues. Of note for this clone: At one end, the junction sequence differs from germline, possibly due to a read error.

The sequenced material came from PBMCs. This clonotype was obtained from a male donor in good health and CMV-seronegative. The rearrangement links TRBV5-6 to TRBJ1-3, with D possibly matching TRBD1 (6 bases). CDR3 in amino acids: CASSQQGFENAIYF. The CDR3 DNA follows: TGTGCCAGCAGCCAACAGGGATTTGAAAACGCCATATATTTT.